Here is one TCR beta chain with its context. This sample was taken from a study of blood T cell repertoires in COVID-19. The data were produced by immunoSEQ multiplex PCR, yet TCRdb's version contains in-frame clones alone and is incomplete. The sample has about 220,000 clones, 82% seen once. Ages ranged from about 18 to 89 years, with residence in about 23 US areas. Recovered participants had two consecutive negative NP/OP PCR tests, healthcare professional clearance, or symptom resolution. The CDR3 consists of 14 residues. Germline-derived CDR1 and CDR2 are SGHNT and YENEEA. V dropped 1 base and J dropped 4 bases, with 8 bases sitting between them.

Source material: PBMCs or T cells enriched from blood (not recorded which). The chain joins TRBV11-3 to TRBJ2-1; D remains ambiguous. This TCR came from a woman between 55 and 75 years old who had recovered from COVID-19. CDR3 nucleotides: TGTGCCAGCAGCTTAGGCTCCAGGTACAATGAGCAGTTCTTC. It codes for CASSLGSRYNEQFF.